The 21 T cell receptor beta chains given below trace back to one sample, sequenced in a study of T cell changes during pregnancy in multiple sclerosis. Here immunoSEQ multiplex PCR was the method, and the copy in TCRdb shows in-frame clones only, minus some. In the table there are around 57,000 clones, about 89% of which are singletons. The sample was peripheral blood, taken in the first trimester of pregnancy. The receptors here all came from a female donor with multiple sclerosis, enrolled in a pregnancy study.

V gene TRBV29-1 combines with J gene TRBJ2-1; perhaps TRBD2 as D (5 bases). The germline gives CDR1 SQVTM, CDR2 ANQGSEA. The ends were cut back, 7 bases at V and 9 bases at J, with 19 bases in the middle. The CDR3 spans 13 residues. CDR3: CSAERTGSGEQFF. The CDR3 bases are TGCAGCGCCGAACGGACGGGGAGTGGTGAGCAGTTCTTC.

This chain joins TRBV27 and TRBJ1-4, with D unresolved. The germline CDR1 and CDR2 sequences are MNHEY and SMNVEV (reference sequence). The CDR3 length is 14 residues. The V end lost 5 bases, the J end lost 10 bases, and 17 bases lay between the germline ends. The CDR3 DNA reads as TGTGCCAGCAGTCCTATTCTCCCCTTGAGAAAACTGTTTTTT. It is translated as CASSPILPLRKLFF.

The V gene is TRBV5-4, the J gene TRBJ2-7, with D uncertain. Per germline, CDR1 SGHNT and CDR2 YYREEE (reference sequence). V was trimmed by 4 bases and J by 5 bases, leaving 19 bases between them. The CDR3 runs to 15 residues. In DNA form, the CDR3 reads TGTGCCAGCAGCCCCCCCCATGGTAAGAGGAACGAGCAGTACTTC. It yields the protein CASSPPHGKRNEQYF.

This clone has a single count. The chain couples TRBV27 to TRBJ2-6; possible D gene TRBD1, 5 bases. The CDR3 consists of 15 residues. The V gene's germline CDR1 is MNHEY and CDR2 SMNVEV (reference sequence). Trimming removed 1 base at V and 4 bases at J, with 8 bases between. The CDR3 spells CASSLWGTGANVLTF. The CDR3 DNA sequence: TGTGCCAGCAGTTTATGGGGCACAGGGGCCAACGTCCTGACTTTC.

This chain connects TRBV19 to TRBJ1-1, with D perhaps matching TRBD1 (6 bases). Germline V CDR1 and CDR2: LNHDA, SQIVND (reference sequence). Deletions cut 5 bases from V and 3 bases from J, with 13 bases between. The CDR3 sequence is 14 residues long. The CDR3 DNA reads TGTGCCAGTAGTCCCAGGGGAGGGTACACTGAAGCTTTCTTT. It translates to CASSPRGGYTEAFF.

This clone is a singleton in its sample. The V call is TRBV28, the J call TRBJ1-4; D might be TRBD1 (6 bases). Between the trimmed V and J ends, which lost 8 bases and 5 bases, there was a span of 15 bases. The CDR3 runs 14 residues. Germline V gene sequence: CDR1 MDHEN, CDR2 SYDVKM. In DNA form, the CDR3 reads TGTGCCAGCCTTGATGCGGGGGCAAATGAAAAACTGTTTTTT. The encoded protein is CASLDAGANEKLFF.

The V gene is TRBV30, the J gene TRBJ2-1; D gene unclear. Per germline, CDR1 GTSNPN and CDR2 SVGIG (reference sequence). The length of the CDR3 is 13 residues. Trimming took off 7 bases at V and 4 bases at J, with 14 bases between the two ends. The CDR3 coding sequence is TGTGCCTCATCAGATGAAGTTTACAATGAGCAGTTCTTC. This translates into CASSDEVYNEQFF.

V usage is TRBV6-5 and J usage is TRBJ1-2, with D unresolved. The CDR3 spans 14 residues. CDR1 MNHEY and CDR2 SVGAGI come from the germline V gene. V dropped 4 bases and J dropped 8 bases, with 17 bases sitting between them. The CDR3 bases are TGTGCCAGCAGTTTCCGATTTAACTATGAGGGCTACACCTTC. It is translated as CASSFRFNYEGYTF.

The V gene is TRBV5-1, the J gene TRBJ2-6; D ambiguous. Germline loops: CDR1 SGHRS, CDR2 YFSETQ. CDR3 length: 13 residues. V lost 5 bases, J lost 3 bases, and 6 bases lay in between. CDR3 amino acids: CASRFIGANVLTF. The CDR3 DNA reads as TGCGCCAGCAGATTCATTGGGGCCAACGTCCTGACTTTC.

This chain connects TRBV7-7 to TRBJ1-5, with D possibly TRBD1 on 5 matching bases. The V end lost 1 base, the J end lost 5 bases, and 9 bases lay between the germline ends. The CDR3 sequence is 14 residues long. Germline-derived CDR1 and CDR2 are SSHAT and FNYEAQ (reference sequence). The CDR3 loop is CASSLEQGHQPQHF. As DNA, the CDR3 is TGTGCCAGCAGCTTAGAGCAGGGCCATCAGCCCCAGCATTTT.

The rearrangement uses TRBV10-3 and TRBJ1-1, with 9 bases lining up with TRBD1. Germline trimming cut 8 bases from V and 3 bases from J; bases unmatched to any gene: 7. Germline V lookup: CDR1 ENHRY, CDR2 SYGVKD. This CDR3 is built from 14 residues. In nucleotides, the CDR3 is TGTGCCATCGACAGGGGGTCCACAGACACTGAAGCTTTCTTT. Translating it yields CAIDRGSTDTEAFF.

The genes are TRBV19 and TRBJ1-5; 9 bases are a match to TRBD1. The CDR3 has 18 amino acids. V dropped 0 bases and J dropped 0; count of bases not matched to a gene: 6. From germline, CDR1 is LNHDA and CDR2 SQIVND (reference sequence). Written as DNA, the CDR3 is TGTGCCAGTAGTATAGACAGGACAGGGGTTTATAGCAATCAGCCCCAGCATTTT. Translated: CASSIDRTGVYSNQPQHF.

CDR3: CSVRQGASTDTQYF. CDR3 nucleotides: TGCAGCGTTCGCCAGGGGGCTAGCACAGATACGCAGTATTTT. The chain is built from TRBV29-1 and TRBJ2-3; 8 nucleotides match TRBD1. In germline, CDR1 is SQVTM, CDR2 ANQGSEA. The CDR3 extends over 14 amino acids. J gave up 0 bases and V 5 bases, and 4 bases lay outside the gene matches.

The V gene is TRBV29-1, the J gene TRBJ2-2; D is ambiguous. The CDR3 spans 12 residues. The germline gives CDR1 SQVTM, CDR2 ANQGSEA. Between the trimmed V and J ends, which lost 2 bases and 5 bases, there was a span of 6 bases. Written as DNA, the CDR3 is TGCAGCGTTGAATTTCAAACCGGGGAGCTGTTTTTT. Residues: CSVEFQTGELFF.

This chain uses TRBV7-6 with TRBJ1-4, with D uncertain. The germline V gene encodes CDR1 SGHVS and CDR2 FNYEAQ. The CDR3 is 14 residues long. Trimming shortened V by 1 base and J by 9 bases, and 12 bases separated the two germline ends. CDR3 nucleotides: TGTGCCAGCAGCTTAGGCGGAAACAAACAAAAACTGTTTTTT. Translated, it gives CASSLGGNKQKLFF.

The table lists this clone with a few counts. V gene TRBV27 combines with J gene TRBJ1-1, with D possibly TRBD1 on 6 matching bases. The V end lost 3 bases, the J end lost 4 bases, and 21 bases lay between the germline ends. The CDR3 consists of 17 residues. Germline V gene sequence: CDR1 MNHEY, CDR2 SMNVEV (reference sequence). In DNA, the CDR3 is TGTGCCAGCAGTTTGTACGGGGGGCGAAATGAAGCCACTGAAGCTTTCTTT. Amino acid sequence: CASSLYGGRNEATEAFF.

For the CDR3, the DNA is TGCGCCAGCAGCTCGGGACAGAACACCGGGGAGCTGTTTTTT. Translating gives CASSSGQNTGELFF. The V gene is TRBV5-1, the J gene TRBJ2-2; perhaps TRBD1 as D (6 bases). The CDR3 is 14 residues long. The V end lost 3 bases, the J end lost 1 base, and 7 bases lay between the germline ends. CDR1 is SGHRS, CDR2 YFSETQ, per germline.

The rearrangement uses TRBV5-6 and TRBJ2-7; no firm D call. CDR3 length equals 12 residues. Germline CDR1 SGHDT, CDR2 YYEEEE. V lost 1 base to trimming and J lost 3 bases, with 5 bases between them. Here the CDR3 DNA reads TGTGCCAGCAGCTTGTATTACTACGAGCAGTACTTC. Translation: CASSLYYYEQYF.

CDR3 protein: CATSRQSTNEKLFF. Here the CDR3 DNA reads TGTGCCACCTCGCGACAATCAACTAATGAAAAACTGTTTTTT. V gene TRBV6-5 combines with J gene TRBJ1-4; D gene uncertain. Germline assignment: CDR1 MNHEY and CDR2 SVGAGI. V lost 10 bases to trimming and J lost 0 bases, with 12 bases between them. This CDR3 spans 14 amino acids.

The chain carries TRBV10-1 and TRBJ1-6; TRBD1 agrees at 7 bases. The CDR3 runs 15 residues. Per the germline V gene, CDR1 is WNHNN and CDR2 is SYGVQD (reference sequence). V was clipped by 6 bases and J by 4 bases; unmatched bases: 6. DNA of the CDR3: TGCGCCAGCAGAAACGAGGGACAGTATAATTCACCCCTCCACTTT. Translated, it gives CASRNEGQYNSPLHF.

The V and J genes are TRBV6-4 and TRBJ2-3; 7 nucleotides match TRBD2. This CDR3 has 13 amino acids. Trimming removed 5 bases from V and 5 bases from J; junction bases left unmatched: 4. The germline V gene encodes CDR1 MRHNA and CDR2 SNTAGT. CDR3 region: CASSPQRGDTQYF. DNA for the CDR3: TGTGCCAGCAGTCCCCAGCGGGGAGATACGCAGTATTTT.